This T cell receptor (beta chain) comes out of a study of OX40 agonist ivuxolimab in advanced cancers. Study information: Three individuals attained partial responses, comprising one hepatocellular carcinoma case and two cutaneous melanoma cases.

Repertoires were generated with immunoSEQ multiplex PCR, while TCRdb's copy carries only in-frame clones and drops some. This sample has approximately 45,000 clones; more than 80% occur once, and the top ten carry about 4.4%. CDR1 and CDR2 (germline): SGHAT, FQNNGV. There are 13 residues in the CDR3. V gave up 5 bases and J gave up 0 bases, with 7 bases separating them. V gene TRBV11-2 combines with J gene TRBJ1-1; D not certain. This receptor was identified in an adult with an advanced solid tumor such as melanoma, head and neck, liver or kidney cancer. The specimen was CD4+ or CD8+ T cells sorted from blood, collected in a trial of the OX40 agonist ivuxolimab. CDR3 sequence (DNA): TGTGCCAGCAGCCCGGACCTGAACACTGAAGCTTTCTTT. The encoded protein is CASSPDLNTEAFF.